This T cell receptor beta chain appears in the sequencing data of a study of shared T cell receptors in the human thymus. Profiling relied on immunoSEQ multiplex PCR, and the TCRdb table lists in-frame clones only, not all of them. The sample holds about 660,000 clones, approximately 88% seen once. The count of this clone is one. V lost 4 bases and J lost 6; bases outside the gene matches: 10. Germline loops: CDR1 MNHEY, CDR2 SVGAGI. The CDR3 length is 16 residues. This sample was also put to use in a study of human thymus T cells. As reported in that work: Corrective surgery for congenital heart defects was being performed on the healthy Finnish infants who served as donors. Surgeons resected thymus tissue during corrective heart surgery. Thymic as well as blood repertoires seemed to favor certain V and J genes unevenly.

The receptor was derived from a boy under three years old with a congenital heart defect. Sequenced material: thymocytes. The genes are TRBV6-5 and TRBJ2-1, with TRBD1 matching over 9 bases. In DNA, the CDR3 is TGTGCCAGCAGTTCCCGGGGCGGGACAGGGTGCAATGAGCAGTTCTTC. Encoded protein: CASSSRGGTGCNEQFF.